Following are 28 T cell receptor beta chains from one sample sequenced in a study of cytomegalovirus exposure and HLA in healthy donors. Some clones are missing from TCRdb's copy, which holds only in-frame ones; the method was immunoSEQ multiplex PCR. Of 120,000 or so clones in the sample, approximately 87% were seen once. Source material: PBMCs. Receptors originate from a woman aged 25 to 45 in good health and CMV-seropositive.

Here the CDR3 reads CATAELGGRNEQFF. Written as DNA, the CDR3 is TGTGCCACCGCGGAACTCGGGGGTCGCAATGAGCAGTTCTTC. The chain has TRBV27 and TRBJ2-1; D is possibly TRBD2 (6 bases). The germline gives CDR1 MNHEY, CDR2 SMNVEV (reference sequence). V was clipped by 10 bases and J by 6 bases, with 19 bases between them. CDR3 size: 14 residues.

This sequence joins TRBV7-2 and TRBJ2-1; perhaps TRBD2 as D (5 bases). V gave up 7 bases and J gave up 9 bases, with 19 bases separating them. Germline CDR1 is SGHTA and CDR2 is FQGNSA. The CDR3 contains 14 residues. The CDR3 bases are TGTGCCAGCAACCCTGGGTGGACTTTTACTGAGCAGTTCTTC. Translated: CASNPGWTFTEQFF.

The rearrangement links TRBV6-6 to TRBJ1-1; TRBD1 matches at 8 bases. CDR3 length equals 15 residues. CDR1 and CDR2 from the germline V gene are MNHNY and SVGAGI (reference sequence). The J segment lost 1 base and the V segment lost 7 bases, leaving 8 bases of the junction unmatched. The CDR3 DNA reads TGTGCCAGCATGGCCCGGACAGGGCCGAACACTGAAGCTTTCTTT. It specifies CASMARTGPNTEAFF.

Written as DNA, the CDR3 is TGCGCCAGCAGCGCGGACAGGGGGGCCAACGTCCTGACTTTC. Translated, it gives CASSADRGANVLTF. The rearrangement joins TRBV5-1 to TRBJ2-6; 7 bases are shared with TRBD1. This CDR3 has 14 residues. J gave up 4 bases and V 4 bases, and 2 bases lay outside the gene matches. From germline, CDR1 is SGHRS and CDR2 YFSETQ. The full variable domain, completed using reference TRBV5-1 and TRBJ2-6, is KAGVTQTPRYLIKTRGQQVTLSCSPISGHRSVSWYQQTPGQGLQFLFEYFSETQRNKGNFPGRFSGRQFSNSRSEMNVSTLELGDSALYLCASSADRGANVLTFGAGSRLTVL.

This clone was seen once. The V gene is TRBV7-7, the J gene TRBJ2-2; 7 bases align to TRBD1. With V trimmed by 1 base and J by 1 base, 12 bases remained unmatched. The CDR3 is 19 amino acids. In germline, CDR1 is SSHAT, CDR2 FNYEAQ (reference sequence). As DNA, the CDR3 is TGTGCCAGCAGCTTAGAGGCGACGTCGCCAGGGGGGAACACCGGGGAGCTGTTTTTT. Its protein is CASSLEATSPGGNTGELFF.

This clone was found a few times. The chain recombines TRBV2 with TRBJ2-7, with 9 positions matching TRBD2. V dropped 6 bases and J dropped 1; count of bases not matched to a gene: 4. This CDR3 comprises 14 residues. Germline assignment: CDR1 SNHLY and CDR2 FYNNEI. The CDR3 here is CASRVTSGSYEQYF. The CDR3 nucleotides read TGTGCCAGCAGGGTGACTAGCGGATCCTACGAGCAGTACTTC.

V usage is TRBV5-1 and J usage is TRBJ2-5, with a tentative D call TRBD1 (6 bases). V was clipped by 4 bases and J by 4 bases, with 11 bases between them. Germline V gene sequence: CDR1 SGHRS, CDR2 YFSETQ. CDR3 size: 13 residues. The CDR3 DNA follows: TGCGCCAGCAGCCCGGACAGAAGAGAGACCCAGTACTTC. Its translation: CASSPDRRETQYF.

This chain links TRBV5-1 with TRBJ1-2; 9 nucleotides line up with TRBD1. The trim removed 4 bases at V and 5 bases at J, leaving 9 bases unmatched. The length of the CDR3 is 15 residues. In germline, CDR1 is SGHRS, CDR2 YFSETQ. The DNA for the CDR3 is TGCGCCAGCAGCATTGCCCCGGGACAGGGTTATGGCTACACCTTC. As protein: CASSIAPGQGYGYTF.

The rearrangement joins TRBV7-6 to TRBJ2-7; 9 nucleotides agree with TRBD2. Germline assignment: CDR1 SGHVS and CDR2 FNYEAQ. With V trimmed by 5 bases and J by 4 bases, 9 bases remained unmatched. This CDR3 has 15 residues. The CDR3: CASSREAGGPYEQYF. The CDR3 DNA sequence: TGTGCCAGCAGCCGGGAGGCGGGGGGGCCTTACGAGCAGTACTTC. The variable domain in full, completed from reference TRBV7-6 and TRBJ2-7, reads GAGVSQSPRYKVTKRGQDVALRCDPISGHVSLYWYRQALGQGPEFLTYFNYEAQQDKSGLPNDRFSAERPEGSISTLTIQRTEQRDSAMYRCASSREAGGPYEQYFGPGTRLTVT.

Points on this clone: Other nucleotide sequences from this sample produce the same CDR3. V is TRBV5-6 and J is TRBJ2-5; 10 positions match TRBD2. CDR3 length: 15 amino acids. V dropped 0 bases and J dropped 5; count of bases not matched to a gene: 4. CDR1 and CDR2 (germline): SGHDT, YYEEEE. The CDR3 loop is CASSLDLAGEETQYF. CDR3 sequence (DNA): TGTGCCAGCAGCTTGGACCTAGCGGGAGAGGAGACCCAGTACTTC.

The chain is built from TRBV4-2 and TRBJ2-5, with 7 bases lining up with TRBD2. Germline lookup yields CDR1 LGHNA and CDR2 YNFKEQ. V was clipped by 1 base and J by 1 base; unmatched bases: 9. The CDR3 consists of 17 residues. The CDR3 sequence: CASSQGMTSPSQETQYF. DNA of the CDR3: TGTGCCAGCAGCCAAGGTATGACTAGCCCTAGCCAAGAGACCCAGTACTTC.

The chain uses TRBV29-1 and TRBJ2-7, with D perhaps TRBD1 (6 bases). With 4 bases removed from V and 2 bases from J, the gap between germline ends came to 9 bases. CDR3 length equals 12 residues. Germline lookup yields CDR1 SQVTM and CDR2 ANQGSEA. CDR3 sequence reads: CSVGDTTYEQYF. CDR3 nucleotides: TGCAGCGTTGGGGACACAACCTACGAGCAGTACTTC.

The chain has TRBV14 and TRBJ2-5; the D is unclear. The CDR3 runs 12 residues. V lost 3 bases and J lost 7, with 9 bases in between. Germline V gene lookup returns CDR1 SGHDN and CDR2 FVKESK. In DNA, the CDR3 is TGTGCCAGCAGCCACCCCCGAGGGACCCAGTACTTC. Its protein product is CASSHPRGTQYF.

The chain combines TRBV10-3 with TRBJ2-5; D perhaps matches TRBD2 (6 bases). Looked up from germline, CDR1 is ENHRY and CDR2 is SYGVKD. Trimming removed 6 bases from V and 5 bases from J, with 16 bases in between. The CDR3 consists of 14 residues. As DNA, the CDR3 is TGTGCCATCAGCCGCGGGGTCGGCCGGGAGACCCAGTACTTC. Translation: CAISRGVGRETQYF.

J is TRBJ2-1 and V is TRBV14; maybe TRBD2 (5 bases). The V end lost 3 bases, the J end lost 5 bases, and 17 bases lay between the germline ends. This CDR3 contains 16 residues. Germline values: CDR1 SGHDN, CDR2 FVKESK. The CDR3 bases are TGTGCCAGCAGCCAGGGATCCGGGCGGGTAGACAATGAGCAGTTCTTC. It translates to CASSQGSGRVDNEQFF.

V is TRBV30 and J is TRBJ2-7, with unresolved D. CDR3 length: 15 residues. The V end was cut by 0 bases, the J end by 2 bases, with 14 bases between. Germline CDR1 and CDR2: GTSNPN and SVGIG (reference sequence). The CDR3 coding sequence is TGTGCCTGGAGTGTACAAGGTTATCGGGCCTACGAGCAGTACTTC. Translation gives CAWSVQGYRAYEQYF. The full variable domain, completed using reference TRBV30 and TRBJ2-7, is SQTIHQWPATLVQPVGSPLSLECTVEGTSNPNLYWYRQAAGRGLQLLFYSVGIGQISSEVPQNLSASRPQDRQFILSSKKLLLSDSGFYLCAWSVQGYRAYEQYFGPGTRLTVT.

The rearrangement uses TRBV27 and TRBJ2-6; D is undetermined. The CDR3 consists of 19 residues. V lost 7 bases to trimming and J lost 0 bases, with 22 bases between them. CDR1 MNHEY and CDR2 SMNVEV come from the germline V gene (reference sequence). The CDR3 loop reads CASTQLPSDLSSGANVLTF. CDR3 DNA sequence: TGTGCCAGCACCCAACTACCCAGCGACTTAAGCTCTGGGGCCAACGTCCTGACTTTC.

V usage is TRBV6-1 and J usage is TRBJ1-4; D perhaps matches TRBD1 (6 bases). This CDR3 has 15 residues. V lost 6 bases and J 8 bases, leaving 19 bases between the germline ends. Germline V gives CDR1 MNHNS, CDR2 SASEGT. The CDR3 nucleotides read TGTGCCAGCAGCCAGACAGGTCTAGAAAGGGAAAAACTGTTTTTT. Translation: CASSQTGLEREKLFF.

This chain joins TRBV11-2 and TRBJ2-2; 8 bases are a match to TRBD1. With V trimmed by 4 bases and J by 1 base, 5 bases remained unmatched. Germline V gene sequence: CDR1 SGHAT, CDR2 FQNNGV. This CDR3 region has 16 residues. In nucleotides, the CDR3 is TGTGCCAGCAGCTGGGACAGGTTAGGGAACACCGGGGAGCTGTTTTTT. The encoded protein is CASSWDRLGNTGELFF.

The chain links TRBV28 to TRBJ2-1; possible D gene TRBD2, 5 bases. Germline values: CDR1 MDHEN, CDR2 SYDVKM. This CDR3 contains 12 residues. The ends were cut back, 5 bases at V and 9 bases at J, with 11 bases in the middle. Written as DNA, the CDR3 is TGTGCCAGCAGTCAACTAGTTGCTGAGCAGTTCTTC. Residues: CASSQLVAEQFF.

The genes are TRBV28 and TRBJ1-4, with TRBD1 as a possible D gene (5 bases). There are 15 residues in the CDR3. V was cut by 5 bases and J by 4 bases, with 14 bases left in between. The germline CDR1 and CDR2 sequences are MDHEN and SYDVKM. The CDR3 loop is CASSPPQGLNEKLFF. The CDR3 DNA sequence: TGTGCCAGCAGTCCCCCCCAGGGCCTTAATGAAAAACTGTTTTTT.

This chain links TRBV7-6 with TRBJ1-5; TRBD1 agrees at 7 bases. With 4 bases clipped from V and 6 bases from J, the junction kept 12 bases outside the gene matches. The germline CDR1 and CDR2 sequences are SGHVS and FNYEAQ. This CDR3 spans 16 amino acids. The DNA of the CDR3 is TGTGCCAGCAGCTCAGGGGGGAGAACGGCGGGTCAGCCCCAGCATTTT. Translated, it gives CASSSGGRTAGQPQHF.

J is TRBJ1-1 and V is TRBV7-2; D remains unclear. Germline V gene lookup returns CDR1 SGHTA and CDR2 FQGNSA. Trimming shortened V by 5 bases and J by 3 bases, and 16 bases separated the two germline ends. The CDR3 runs 15 residues. The CDR3 DNA sequence: TGTGCCAGCAGCCTGGCTGGTCTCTTGTACACTGAAGCTTTCTTT. Translation: CASSLAGLLYTEAFF.

V is TRBV27 and J is TRBJ2-2, with 12 bases aligning to TRBD2. The junction had 8 bases not matched to a gene; V was cut back by 5 bases and J by 7 bases. CDR1 MNHEY and CDR2 SMNVEV come from the germline V gene (reference sequence). The CDR3 runs 16 residues. The CDR3 sequence is CASSGRLAGVVGELFF. The DNA of the CDR3 is TGTGCCAGCAGTGGAAGACTAGCGGGGGTTGTCGGGGAGCTGTTTTTT.

The chain recombines TRBV30 with TRBJ1-2; 9 positions agree with TRBD1. The J segment lost 8 bases and the V segment lost 1 base, leaving 8 bases of the junction unmatched. The CDR3 spans 14 residues. Germline V gene data show CDR1 as GTSNPN and CDR2 as SVGIG (reference sequence). The CDR3 spells CAWSGDREGWGYTF. The CDR3 DNA follows: TGTGCCTGGAGTGGGGACAGGGAAGGGTGGGGCTACACCTTC.

V is TRBV18 and J is TRBJ1-2, with D perhaps matching TRBD1 (6 bases). Germline CDR1 reads KGHSH; CDR2 reads LQKENI. Trimming shortened V by 2 bases and J by 6 bases, and 13 bases separated the two germline ends. This CDR3 has 14 residues. CDR3 sequence: CASSPVRGTDGYTF. The DNA for the CDR3 is TGTGCCAGCTCACCAGTGAGGGGGACCGATGGCTACACCTTC.

V usage is TRBV29-1 and J usage is TRBJ2-1; D is ambiguous. V was pared by 4 bases and J by 3 bases, with 4 bases between. The CDR3 is 11 residues long. Germline V CDR1 and CDR2: SQVTM, ANQGSEA. The CDR3: CSVAHYNEQFF. For the CDR3, the DNA is TGCAGCGTTGCCCACTACAATGAGCAGTTCTTC.

The chain joins TRBV15 to TRBJ2-7, with D possibly being TRBD2 (5 bases). Trimming removed 3 bases at V and 2 bases at J, with 11 bases between. The CDR3 consists of 14 residues. Germline-derived CDR1 and CDR2 are LNHNV and YYDKDF (reference sequence). CDR3 sequence reads: CATSRGELAYEQYF. CDR3 coding DNA: TGTGCCACCAGCAGGGGAGAGCTCGCCTACGAGCAGTACTTC.